The entry below gives a single T cell receptor beta chain sequence along with its context. A multiplex PCR was run with 60 Vbeta primers and 13 Jbeta primers. Method: immunoSEQ multiplex PCR; TCRdb's copy keeps in-frame clones and lacks some. There are about 160,000 clones in the sample, with 1.6% held by the top ten. This CDR3 comprises 16 residues. The germline V gene encodes CDR1 SNHLY and CDR2 FYNNEI. J lost 6 bases, V lost 7 bases, and 9 bases had no gene match. This sample was included in a study of cytomegalovirus exposure and HLA in healthy donors. Sequenced material: PBMCs. The chain has TRBV2 and TRBJ2-2, with TRBD2 identical over 12 bases. This TCR derives from a woman aged 50 to 60 in good health and CMV-seronegative. The DNA for the CDR3 is TGTGCCAGCAAGGAGGGTTCTAGCGGGAGGGCCGGGGAGCTGTTTTTT. Protein product: CASKEGSSGRAGELFF.